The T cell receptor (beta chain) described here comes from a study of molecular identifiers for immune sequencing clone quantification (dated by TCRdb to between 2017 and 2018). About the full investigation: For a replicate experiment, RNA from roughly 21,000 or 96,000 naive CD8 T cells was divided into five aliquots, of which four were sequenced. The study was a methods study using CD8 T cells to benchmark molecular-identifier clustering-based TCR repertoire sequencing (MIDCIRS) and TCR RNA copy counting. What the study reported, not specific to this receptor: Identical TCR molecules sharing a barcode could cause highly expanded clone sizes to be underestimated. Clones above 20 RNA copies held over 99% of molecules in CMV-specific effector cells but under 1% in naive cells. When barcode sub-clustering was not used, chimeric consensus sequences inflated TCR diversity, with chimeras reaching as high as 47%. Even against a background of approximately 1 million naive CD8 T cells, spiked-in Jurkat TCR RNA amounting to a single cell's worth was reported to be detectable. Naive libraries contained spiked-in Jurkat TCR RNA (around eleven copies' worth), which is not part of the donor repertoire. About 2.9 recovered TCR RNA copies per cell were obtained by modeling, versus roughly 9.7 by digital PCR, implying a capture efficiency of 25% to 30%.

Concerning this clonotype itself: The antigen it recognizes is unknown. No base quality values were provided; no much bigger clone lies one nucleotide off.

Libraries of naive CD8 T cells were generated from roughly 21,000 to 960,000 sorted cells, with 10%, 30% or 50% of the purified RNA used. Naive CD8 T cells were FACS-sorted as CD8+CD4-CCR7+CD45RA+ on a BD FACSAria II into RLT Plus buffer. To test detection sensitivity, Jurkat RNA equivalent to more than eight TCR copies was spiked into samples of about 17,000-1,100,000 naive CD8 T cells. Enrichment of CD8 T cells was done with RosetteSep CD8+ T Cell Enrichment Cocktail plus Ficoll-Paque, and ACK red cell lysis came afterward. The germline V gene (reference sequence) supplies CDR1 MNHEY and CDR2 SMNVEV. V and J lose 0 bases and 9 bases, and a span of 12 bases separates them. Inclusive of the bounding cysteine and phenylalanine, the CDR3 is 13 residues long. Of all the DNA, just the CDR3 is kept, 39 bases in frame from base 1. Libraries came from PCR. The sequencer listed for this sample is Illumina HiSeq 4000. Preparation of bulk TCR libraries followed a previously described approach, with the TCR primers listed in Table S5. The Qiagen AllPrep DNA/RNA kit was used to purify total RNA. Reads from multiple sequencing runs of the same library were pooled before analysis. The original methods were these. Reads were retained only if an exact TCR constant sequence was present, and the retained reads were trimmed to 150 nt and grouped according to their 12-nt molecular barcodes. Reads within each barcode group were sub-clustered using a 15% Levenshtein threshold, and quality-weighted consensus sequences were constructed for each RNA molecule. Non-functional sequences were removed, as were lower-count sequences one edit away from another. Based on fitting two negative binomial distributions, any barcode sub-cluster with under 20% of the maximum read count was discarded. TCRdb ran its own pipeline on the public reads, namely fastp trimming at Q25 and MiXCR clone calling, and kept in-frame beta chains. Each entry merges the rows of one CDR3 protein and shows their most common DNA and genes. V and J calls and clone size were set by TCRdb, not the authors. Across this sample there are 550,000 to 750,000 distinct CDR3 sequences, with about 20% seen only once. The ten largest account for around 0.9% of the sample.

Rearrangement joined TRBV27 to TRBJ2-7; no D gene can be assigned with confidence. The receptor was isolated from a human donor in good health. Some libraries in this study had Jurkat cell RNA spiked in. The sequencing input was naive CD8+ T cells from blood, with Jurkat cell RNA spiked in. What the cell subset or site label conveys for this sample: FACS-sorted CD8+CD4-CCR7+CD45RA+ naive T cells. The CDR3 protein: CASSLSGPAGQYF. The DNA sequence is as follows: TGTGCCAGCAGTTTATCCGGACCGGCCGGGCAGTACTTC.